This T cell receptor beta chain was sequenced for a study of response to subunit inactivated influenza vaccine. This clonotype has a handful of counts. CDR1 is ENHRY, CDR2 SYGVKD, per germline. This CDR3 region has 15 residues. With V trimmed by 3 bases and J by 4 bases, 7 bases remained unmatched. MiXCR, applied by TCRdb to the RT-PCR reads, yields one record per CDR3 protein. The sample includes roughly 500,000 distinct CDR3 sequences, roughly 25% of them seen just once. The same specimen was also included in a second study, on T cells expressing NK-cell markers. In that study: TCR beta cDNA was made by 5'RACE template switching with UMIs. Seven of the eight sequenced donors were classified as HCMV-seropositive, and one was classified as seronegative.

This sequence joins TRBV10-3 and TRBJ2-7; TRBD1 matches 9 bases. This receptor was obtained from a man between 50 and 59 years old who received an inactivated influenza vaccine. The sequencing used CD4+ T cells sorted from PBMCs, collected 11 to 12 days after vaccination. The CDR3 sequence: CAISDLDRGSYEQYF. The CDR3 region has the DNA TGTGCCATCAGTGATTTGGACAGGGGATCTTACGAGCAGTACTTC.